A selection of T cell receptor beta chains follows, all from one sample in a study of T cells in localized non-small cell lung cancer. Using immunoSEQ multiplex PCR, the repertoire was profiled, and TCRdb retains in-frame clones only, with some absent. The repertoire holds tens of thousands of clones, with around nine tenths as singletons. Sequenced here: peripheral blood, sampled before any cancer treatment. The receptor set was obtained from a woman between 40 and 69 years old with stage I squamous cell lung carcinoma. Both conserved end residues are part of each CDR3. The D gene is left open where the match is weak. Expanded clones get a size class; other rows say once, few or many, or leave the size out.

d_call	v_call	clone_size	j_call	cdr3_aa	cdr3_nt
-	TRBV2	-	TRBJ1-2	CANKDTRYGYTF	TGTGCCAACAAGGACACCCGCTATGGCTACACCTTC
-	TRBV11-3	-	TRBJ2-3	CASSAGESTDTQYF	TGTGCCAGCAGTGCAGGGGAAAGCACAGATACGCAGTATTTT
-	TRBV5-5	-	TRBJ2-5	CASSLSGQEPETQYF	TGTGCCAGCAGCCTTAGCGGACAGGAACCAGAGACCCAGTACTTC
TRBD1	TRBV2	-	TRBJ2-7	CASSIRDSEQYF	TGTGCCAGCAGTATACGGGACAGCGAGCAGTACTTC
TRBD2	TRBV7-2	-	TRBJ2-3	CASQRGAGRNTDTQYF	TGTGCCAGCCAGCGGGGGGCGGGGAGAAACACAGATACGCAGTATTTT
TRBD2	TRBV2	-	TRBJ2-1	CASSKGLAGTLRGNEQFF	TGTGCCAGCAGTAAAGGACTAGCGGGGACCCTTCGGGGAAATGAGCAGTTCTTC
-	TRBV28	-	TRBJ1-2	CASRNQSRHYGYTF	TGTGCCAGCAGGAATCAGTCCCGGCACTATGGCTACACCTTC
-	TRBV2	-	TRBJ1-1	CASTAYRVSEAFF	TGTGCCAGCACCGCCTACAGGGTCTCTGAAGCTTTCTTT
-	TRBV2	-	TRBJ1-2	CASSDRGTGGYTF	TGTGCCAGCAGTGACAGGGGAACGGGAGGCTACACCTTC
TRBD2	TRBV7-9	-	TRBJ2-3	CASRESGGTQYF	TGTGCCAGCAGAGAGAGCGGGGGCACGCAGTATTTT
TRBD1	TRBV9	-	TRBJ2-7	CASSGGQGAREQYF	TGTGCCAGCAGCGGGGGACAGGGGGCGAGGGAGCAGTACTTC
-	TRBV13	-	TRBJ1-1	CASSIRSTEAFF	TGTGCCAGCAGCATCAGGAGCACTGAAGCTTTCTTT
-	TRBV6-5	-	TRBJ1-2	CASRLGGAETYGYTF	TGTGCCAGCAGGCTCGGAGGGGCCGAGACGTATGGCTACACCTTC
-	TRBV6-5	-	TRBJ1-1	CASSFDENTEAFF	TGTGCCAGCAGTTTCGATGAGAACACTGAAGCTTTCTTT
TRBD1	TRBV11-1	-	TRBJ2-7	CASSPRTGNYEQYF	TGTGCCAGCAGCCCGAGGACAGGGAACTACGAGCAGTACTTC
TRBD1	TRBV5-6	-	TRBJ1-6	CASSLAGWDRSSPLHF	TGTGCCAGCAGCTTGGCCGGCTGGGACAGGAGTTCACCCCTCCACTTT
-	TRBV2	-	TRBJ2-7	CASSQEQGERYF	TGTGCCAGCAGTCAAGAACAGGGCGAGCGTTACTTC
TRBD2	TRBV4-1	-	TRBJ2-5	CASSQGLAGGETQYF	TGCGCCAGCAGCCAAGGGCTAGCGGGGGGAGAGACCCAGTACTTC
-	TRBV30	-	TRBJ1-6	CAWSPANGSPLHF	TGTGCCTGGAGTCCAGCTAATGGCTCACCCCTCCACTTT
-	TRBV18	-	TRBJ2-1	CASSPPMGGALSYNEQFF	TGTGCCAGCTCACCACCGATGGGGGGGGCCCTCTCCTACAATGAGCAGTTCTTC
-	TRBV23-1	-	TRBJ2-5	CASRIDGGPQETQYF	TGCGCCAGCAGGATAGACGGCGGCCCCCAAGAGACCCAGTACTTC
TRBD2	TRBV4-1	-	TRBJ2-3	CASSQVGGGADTQYF	TGCGCCAGCAGCCAAGTCGGCGGGGGGGCAGATACGCAGTATTTT
-	TRBV7-9	-	TRBJ2-7	CASSRDRSSIYEQYF	TGTGCCAGCAGCCGAGACAGGAGCTCCATCTACGAGCAGTACTTC
-	TRBV27	-	TRBJ2-3	CASRPTRTSTDTQYF	TGTGCCAGCAGACCCACTAGGACCAGCACAGATACGCAGTATTTT
TRBD1	TRBV5-1	-	TRBJ1-4	CASSLEYSGQGRMEKLFF	TGCGCCAGCAGCTTGGAGTACTCGGGACAGGGTCGAATGGAAAAACTGTTTTTT
-	TRBV7-3	-	TRBJ2-2	CASSLLGARNTGELFF	TGTGCCAGCAGCCTACTTGGAGCCCGGAACACCGGGGAGCTGTTTTTT
TRBD1	TRBV2	few	TRBJ1-2	CASRRDRGNYGYTF	TGTGCCAGCAGGAGGGACAGGGGTAACTATGGCTACACCTTC
TRBD1	TRBV5-1	-	TRBJ1-2	CASSLGGTGVYGYTF	TGCGCCAGCAGCTTGGGTGGGACAGGGGTCTATGGCTACACCTTC
TRBD1	TRBV10-3	-	TRBJ2-7	CAALADRDPYEQYF	TGTGCCGCCTTAGCCGACAGGGACCCCTACGAGCAGTACTTC
-	TRBV30	-	TRBJ2-1	CAWSVGVGNEQFF	TGTGCCTGGAGTGTGGGGGTGGGGAATGAGCAGTTCTTC
TRBD1	TRBV5-1	-	TRBJ2-7	CASSLGGQGALGF	TGCGCCAGCAGCTTGGGGGGACAGGGGGCCCTAGGGTTC
-	TRBV18	-	TRBJ2-1	CASSPPMRSTYNEQFF	TGTGCCAGCTCTCCGCCAATGCGGAGCACCTACAATGAGCAGTTCTTC
-	TRBV20-1	-	TRBJ1-1	CSARVAPEAFF	TGCAGTGCTCGGGTTGCACCTGAAGCTTTCTTT
-	TRBV6-5	-	TRBJ1-4	CASSYSNSKNEKLFF	TGTGCCAGCAGTTACTCGAACTCTAAAAATGAAAAACTGTTTTTT
-	TRBV18	-	TRBJ1-4	CASSREQVTNEKLFF	TGTGCCAGCTCCCGAGAGCAGGTGACTAATGAAAAACTGTTTTTT
-	TRBV27	-	TRBJ1-4	CASSSRGGRNEKLFF	TGTGCCAGCAGTTCACGAGGAGGGCGCAATGAAAAACTGTTTTTT
-	TRBV4-1	-	TRBJ1-5	CASSLRLNQPQHF	TGCGCCAGCAGCCTCAGGTTGAATCAGCCCCAGCATTTT
-	TRBV9	-	TRBJ1-3	CASSVTPAVSGNTIYF	TGTGCCAGCAGCGTAACACCCGCTGTTTCTGGAAACACCATATATTTT
TRBD2	TRBV5-1	-	TRBJ2-1	CASSLTLAGGINEQFF	TGCGCCAGCAGCTTAACCCTAGCGGGGGGCATCAATGAGCAGTTCTTC
-	TRBV27	-	TRBJ1-6	CASSLRAALSYNSPLHF	TGTGCCAGCAGTTTACGGGCCGCCCTCTCCTATAATTCACCCCTCCACTTT
TRBD1	TRBV7-2	-	TRBJ1-1	CASSMRGHTEAFF	TGTGCCAGCAGCATGAGGGGGCACACTGAAGCTTTCTTT
TRBD1	TRBV10-3	-	TRBJ1-2	CAISDGSGGNYGYTF	TGTGCCATCAGTGACGGGTCAGGGGGGAACTATGGCTACACCTTC
TRBD2	TRBV7-2	few	TRBJ2-1	CASSLAAGPQFF	TGTGCCAGCAGCTTAGCAGCGGGACCGCAGTTCTTC
-	TRBV20-1	-	TRBJ2-1	CSASGSGEQFF	TGCAGTGCTTCGGGCTCGGGTGAGCAGTTCTTC
-	TRBV7-2	-	TRBJ2-7	CASSPGYEQYF	TGTGCCAGCAGCCCGGGTTACGAGCAGTACTTC
-	TRBV19	-	TRBJ1-6	CASSIQGSYNSPLHF	TGTGCCAGTAGTATCCAGGGCTCCTATAATTCACCCCTCCACTTT
-	TRBV30	-	TRBJ1-4	CAWSGQFNEKLFF	TGTGCCTGGAGTGGACAGTTTAATGAAAAACTGTTTTTT
-	TRBV5-1	-	TRBJ1-1	CASSLGRTDWNTEAFF	TGCGCCAGCAGCCTGGGGAGGACAGATTGGAACACTGAAGCTTTCTTT
-	TRBV6-1	-	TRBJ1-4	CASSVDGRTNEKLFF	TGTGCCAGCAGTGTAGACGGACGAACTAATGAAAAACTGTTTTTT
-	TRBV4-1	-	TRBJ1-1	CASSHQGLENTEAFF	TGCGCCAGCAGCCACCAGGGCCTGGAGAACACTGAAGCTTTCTTT
-	TRBV6-5	-	TRBJ2-7	CASSSTSYEQYF	TGTGCCAGCAGTTCGACTTCCTACGAGCAGTACTTC